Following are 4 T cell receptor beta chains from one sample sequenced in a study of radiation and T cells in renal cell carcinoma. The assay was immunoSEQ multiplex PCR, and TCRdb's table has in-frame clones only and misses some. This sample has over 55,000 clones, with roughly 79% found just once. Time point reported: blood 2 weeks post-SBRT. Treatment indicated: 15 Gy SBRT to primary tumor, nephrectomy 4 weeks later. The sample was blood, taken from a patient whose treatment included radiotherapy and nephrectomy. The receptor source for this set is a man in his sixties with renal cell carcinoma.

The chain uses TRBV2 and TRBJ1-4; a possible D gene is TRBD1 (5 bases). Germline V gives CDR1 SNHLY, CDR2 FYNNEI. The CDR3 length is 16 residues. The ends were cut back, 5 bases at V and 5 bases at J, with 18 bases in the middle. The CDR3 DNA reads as TGTGCCAGCAGTTCCCGGGGGACGGCGACGAATGAAAAACTGTTTTTT. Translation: CASSSRGTATNEKLFF. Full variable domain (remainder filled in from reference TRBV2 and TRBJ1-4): EPEVTQTPSHQVTQMGQEVILRCVPISNHLYFYWYRQILGQKVEFLVSFYNNEISEKSEIFDDQFSVERPDGSNFTLKIRSTKLEDSAMYFCASSSRGTATNEKLFFGSGTQLSVL.

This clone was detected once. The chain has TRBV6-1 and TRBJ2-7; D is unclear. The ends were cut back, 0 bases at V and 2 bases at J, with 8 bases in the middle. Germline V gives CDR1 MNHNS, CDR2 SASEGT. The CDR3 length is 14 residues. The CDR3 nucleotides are TGTGCCAGCAGTGAAGCGTACATCACCTACGAGCAGTACTTC. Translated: CASSEAYITYEQYF.

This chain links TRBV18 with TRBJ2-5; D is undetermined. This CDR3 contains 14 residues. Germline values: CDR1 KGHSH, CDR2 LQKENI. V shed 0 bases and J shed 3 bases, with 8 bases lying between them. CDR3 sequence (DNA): TGTGCCAGCTCACCACCGGTCCGGGAAGAGACCCAGTACTTC. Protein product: CASSPPVREETQYF.

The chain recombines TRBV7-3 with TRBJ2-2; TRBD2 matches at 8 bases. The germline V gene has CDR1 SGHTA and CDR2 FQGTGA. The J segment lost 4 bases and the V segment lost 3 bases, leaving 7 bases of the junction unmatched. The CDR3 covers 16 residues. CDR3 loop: CASSFATSVSTGELFF. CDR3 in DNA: TGTGCCAGCAGCTTCGCGACTAGCGTGAGCACCGGGGAGCTGTTTTTT.